Presented here are 10 T cell receptor beta chains from one specimen sequenced in a study of CXCR3-negative and CXCR3-positive naive CD8 T cells. Each TRB cDNA library was prepared by 5' RACE (with UMI labels). TCRdb reprocessed the 5' RACE reads and reports one entry per CDR3 protein, with no DNA. The listing records approximately 52,000 distinct CDR3 sequences. The specimen sequenced was memory CD8+ T cells from blood. The receptors shown here come from a human donor in good health. Some clones in this sample may be carry-over from other donors' samples.

The gene calls are TRBV7-2 and TRBJ2-1; as DNA is missing, the TRBD1 call by TCRdb cannot be tested. This CDR3 is 17 amino acids long. From germline, CDR1 is SGHTA and CDR2 FQGNSA. CDR3 protein: CASSYRQGNLLYNEQFF.

The J gene is TRBJ2-2, the V gene TRBV29-1; the TCRdb call, TRBD1, lacks DNA for checking. This CDR3 is built from 14 residues. CDR1 is SQVTM and CDR2 is ANQGSEA in the germline V gene. CDR3: CSVRTGAGTGELFF.

This rearrangement joins TRBV10-3 to TRBJ2-5; TCRdb picks TRBD1, but there is no DNA to check that call. The CDR3 extends over 14 amino acids. Germline values: CDR1 ENHRY, CDR2 SYGVKD. This chain's CDR3 is CAISEELDRETQYF.

The chain has TRBV20-1 and TRBJ2-5; TCRdb names TRBD2, which stays unverified in the absence of DNA. CDR1 and CDR2 (germline): DFQATT, SNEGSKA (reference sequence). The CDR3 has 12 amino acids. CDR3 protein: CSALDRTETQYF.

The rearrangement uses TRBV4-2 and TRBJ2-1; as DNA is missing, the TRBD1 call by TCRdb cannot be tested. Germline CDR1 is LGHNA and CDR2 is YNFKEQ. The CDR3 spans 15 residues. Here the CDR3 reads CASRAGRGVHNEQFF.

The chain combines TRBV29-1 with TRBJ2-2. The CDR3 runs to 13 residues. In germline, CDR1 is SQVTM, CDR2 ANQGSEA. CDR3 sequence reads: CSAERSGTGELFF.

The V call is TRBV7-9, the J call TRBJ2-1; lacking DNA, the TRBD2 call made by TCRdb goes unchecked. Germline V gene lookup returns CDR1 SEHNR and CDR2 FQNEAQ (reference sequence). This CDR3 region has 16 residues. The CDR3 loop is CASSSARGGAYNEQFF.

J is TRBJ2-5 and V is TRBV12-3 or TRBV12-4. CDR3 size: 14 residues. This CDR3 is CASSLLASQETQYF.

This sequence joins TRBV18 and TRBJ1-1; the D gene TCRdb calls, TRBD1, cannot be checked with no DNA. The CDR3 contains 16 residues. Germline V lookup: CDR1 KGHSH, CDR2 LQKENI. This chain's CDR3 is CASSPYRTGGRTEAFF.

The CDR3 reads CASSSSGEQFF. The J gene is TRBJ2-1, the V gene TRBV2; the TRBD2 assignment by TCRdb is unverifiable without DNA. In germline, CDR1 is SNHLY, CDR2 FYNNEI. The CDR3 consists of 11 residues.